Below are 2 T cell receptor beta chains sequenced from a single sample in a study. Each CDR3 protein gets one entry after TCRdb re-called the RT-PCR reads with MiXCR. The top ten clones hold roughly 3.6% of a sample with about 680,000 distinct CDR3 sequences, about 14% of them seen once. The sequencing sample was made of memory CD4+ T cells from blood. These receptors all come from a female donor in good health, serving as a healthy control.

At least ten counts were recorded for this clonotype. The rearrangement links TRBV10-3 to TRBJ1-2; TRBD1 aligns across 7 bases. Looked up from germline, CDR1 is ENHRY and CDR2 is SYGVKD. The J segment lost 3 bases and the V segment lost 7 bases, leaving 8 bases of the junction unmatched. The CDR3 runs to 14 residues. The CDR3 reads CAITPGTDHYGYTF. The CDR3 DNA is TGTGCCATCACCCCCGGGACAGACCACTATGGCTACACCTTC.

DNA of the CDR3: TGTGCCAGCAGCTCCCAGCCACAGGTCAATCAGCCCCAGCATTTT. Protein: CASSSQPQVNQPQHF. The rearrangement links TRBV7-2 to TRBJ1-5; TRBD1 is a possible D gene (5 bases). Germline V gene lookup returns CDR1 SGHTA and CDR2 FQGNSA. The CDR3 extends over 15 amino acids. Trimming cost V 4 bases and J 3 bases, with 13 bases left between them.